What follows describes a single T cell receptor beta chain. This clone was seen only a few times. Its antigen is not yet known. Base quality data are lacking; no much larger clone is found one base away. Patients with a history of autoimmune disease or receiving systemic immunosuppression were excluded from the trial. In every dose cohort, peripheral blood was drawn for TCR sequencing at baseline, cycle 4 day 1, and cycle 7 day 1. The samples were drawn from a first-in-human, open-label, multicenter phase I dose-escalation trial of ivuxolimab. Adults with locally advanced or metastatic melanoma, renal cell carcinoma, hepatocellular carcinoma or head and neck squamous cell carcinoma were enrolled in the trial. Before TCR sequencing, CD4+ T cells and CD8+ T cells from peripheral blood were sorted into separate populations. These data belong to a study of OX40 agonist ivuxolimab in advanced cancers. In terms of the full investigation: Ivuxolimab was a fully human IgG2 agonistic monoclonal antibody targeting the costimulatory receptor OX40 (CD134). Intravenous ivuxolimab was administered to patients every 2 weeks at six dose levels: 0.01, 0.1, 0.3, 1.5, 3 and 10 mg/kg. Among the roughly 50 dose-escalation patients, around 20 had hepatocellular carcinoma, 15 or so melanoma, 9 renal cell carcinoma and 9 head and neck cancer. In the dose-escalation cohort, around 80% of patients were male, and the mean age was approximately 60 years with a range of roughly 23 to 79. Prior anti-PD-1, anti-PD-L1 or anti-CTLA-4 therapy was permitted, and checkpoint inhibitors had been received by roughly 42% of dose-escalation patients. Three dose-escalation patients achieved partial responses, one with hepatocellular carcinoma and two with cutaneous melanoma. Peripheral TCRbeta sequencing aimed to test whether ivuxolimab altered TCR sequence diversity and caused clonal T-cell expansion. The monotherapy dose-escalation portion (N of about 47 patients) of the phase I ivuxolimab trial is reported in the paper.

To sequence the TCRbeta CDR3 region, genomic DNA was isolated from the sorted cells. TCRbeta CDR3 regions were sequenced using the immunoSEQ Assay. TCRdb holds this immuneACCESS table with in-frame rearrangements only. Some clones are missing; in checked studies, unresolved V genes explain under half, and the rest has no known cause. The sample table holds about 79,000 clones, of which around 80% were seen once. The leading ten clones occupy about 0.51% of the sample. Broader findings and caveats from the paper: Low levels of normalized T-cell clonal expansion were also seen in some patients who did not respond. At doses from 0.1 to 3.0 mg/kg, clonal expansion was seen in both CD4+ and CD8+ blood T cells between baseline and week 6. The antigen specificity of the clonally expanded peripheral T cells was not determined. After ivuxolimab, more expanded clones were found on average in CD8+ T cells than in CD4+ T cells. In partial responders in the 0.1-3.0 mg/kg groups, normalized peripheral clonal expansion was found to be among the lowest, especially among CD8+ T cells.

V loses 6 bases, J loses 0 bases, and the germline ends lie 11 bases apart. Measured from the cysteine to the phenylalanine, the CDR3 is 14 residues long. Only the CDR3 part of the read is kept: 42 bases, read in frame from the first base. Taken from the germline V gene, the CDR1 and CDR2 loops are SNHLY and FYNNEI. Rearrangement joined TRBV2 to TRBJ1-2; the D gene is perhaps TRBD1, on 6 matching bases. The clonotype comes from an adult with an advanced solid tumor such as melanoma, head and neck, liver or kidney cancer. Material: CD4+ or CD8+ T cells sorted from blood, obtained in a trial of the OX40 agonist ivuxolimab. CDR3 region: CASSGQRTNYGYTF. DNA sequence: TGTGCCAGCAGCGGACAGAGAACTAACTATGGCTACACCTTC.